The 26 T cell receptor beta chains given below trace back to one sample, sequenced in a study of blood T cells in healthy people across ages. With a J-beta primer mix and a sample-barcoded 5' primer, a second PCR ran about 7 to 12 cycles. In TCRdb, the 5' RACE reads were re-called with MiXCR into one record per CDR3 protein. The table shows approximately 880,000 distinct CDR3 sequences, with around 48% occurring only once. The specimen sequenced was blood. The receptors come from a man younger than 40 in good health.

CDR3 loop: CASSQGAGEGEQYF. Written as DNA, the CDR3 is TGTGCCAGCAGCCAAGGCGCGGGGGAAGGCGAGCAGTACTTC. The J gene is TRBJ2-7, the V gene TRBV3-1, with 7 bases lining up with TRBD2. This CDR3 is built from 14 residues. The V and J ends lost 1 base and 6 bases, in that order; junction bases with no gene match: 6. CDR1 LGHDT and CDR2 YNNKEL come from the germline V gene (reference sequence).

This clonotype was found a few times. The chain employs TRBV20-1 and TRBJ2-5; a weak D match, TRBD2 (6 bases). Looked up from germline, CDR1 is DFQATT and CDR2 is SNEGSKA (reference sequence). Trimming removed 4 bases from V and 0 bases from J, with 18 bases in between. This CDR3 comprises 16 residues. The CDR3 bases are TGCAGTGCTAAAGTCCGGGACTCAACGTACCAAGAGACCCAGTACTTC. This gives the protein CSAKVRDSTYQETQYF.

This clonotype appeared many times. The chain employs TRBV11-2 and TRBJ2-1; D might be TRBD1 (5 bases). This CDR3 is 15 amino acids long. Germline CDR1 is SGHAT and CDR2 is FQNNGV. Trimming cost V 5 bases and J 0 bases, with 11 bases left between them. The CDR3 DNA follows: TGTGCCAGCAGCCGCCAGGGTAGCTCCTACAATGAGCAGTTCTTC. Protein product: CASSRQGSSYNEQFF.

The gene calls are TRBV6-1 and TRBJ2-3, with D perhaps TRBD1 (5 bases). V was trimmed by 4 bases and J by 4 bases, leaving 15 bases between them. This CDR3 comprises 15 residues. Germline CDR1 is MNHNS and CDR2 is SASEGT. The CDR3, as DNA: TGTGCCAGCAGTGGGACCCTGAGCAGGGCAGATACGCAGTATTTT. Encoded protein: CASSGTLSRADTQYF.

This clonotype was seen more than once but under ten times. The rearrangement links TRBV7-9 to TRBJ2-7, with D unclear. The CDR3 consists of 12 residues. The V gene's germline CDR1 is SEHNR and CDR2 FQNEAQ (reference sequence). The V gene lost 2 bases and the J gene lost 7 bases, with 9 bases spanning the gap. The CDR3 DNA sequence: TGTGCCAGCAGCTTAAAGGTCTCTGAGCAGTACTTC. Translating gives CASSLKVSEQYF.

Regarding this clonotype: The conserved final phenylalanine or tryptophan is absent from the CDR3, which likely points to a read error. This chain connects TRBV5-1 to TRBJ2-1, with a weak D call TRBD1 (6 bases). There are 15 residues in the CDR3. Deletions cut 3 bases from V and 5 bases from J, with 15 bases between. Germline assignment: CDR1 SGHRS and CDR2 YFSETQ. CDR3 residues: CASSSRQDLHNEQFL. The CDR3 DNA follows: TGCGCCAGCAGCTCCAGACAGGATCTGCACAATGAGCAGTTCTTA.

The V and J genes are TRBV19 and TRBJ1-2, with D uncertain. The CDR3 sequence is 13 residues long. The V and J ends lost 4 bases and 7 bases respectively, with 13 bases between them. CDR1 is LNHDA and CDR2 is SQIVND in the germline V gene (reference sequence). The CDR3 here is CASSSGRGSGYTF. The CDR3, as DNA: TGTGCCAGTAGTAGCGGTCGAGGGTCTGGCTACACCTTC.

This clonotype has only one observation. The chain uses TRBV5-1 and TRBJ2-1; 7 nucleotides match TRBD1. The V and J ends lost 1 base and 10 bases, in that order; junction bases with no gene match: 8. The CDR3 is made up of 14 amino acids. The germline V gene has CDR1 SGHRS and CDR2 YFSETQ. The CDR3 nucleotides are TGCGCCAGCAGCTTGACAGGGGCTGGGAGCGAGCAGTTCTTC. This codes for CASSLTGAGSEQFF.

This chain uses TRBV12-3 or TRBV12-4 with TRBJ2-7; tentative D call: TRBD1 (5 bases). V shed 7 bases and J shed 0 bases, with 10 bases lying between them. The CDR3 contains 13 residues. For the CDR3, the DNA is TGTGCCAGCACCTCGACAGTCTCCTACGAGCAGTACTTC. It codes for CASTSTVSYEQYF.

This clonotype has at least ten counts. The chain carries TRBV29-1 and TRBJ2-1; D is ambiguous. Trimming took 1 base from V and 3 from J, leaving 10 bases between them. CDR1 is SQVTM, CDR2 ANQGSEA, per germline. The CDR3 runs 14 residues. As DNA, the CDR3 is TGCAGCGTTGAAGGGCAGGTATGCTACAATGAGCAGTTCTTC. Amino acid sequence: CSVEGQVCYNEQFF.

The J gene is TRBJ1-5, the V gene TRBV12-3 or TRBV12-4; D gene ambiguous. The CDR3 length is 13 residues. V lost 6 bases and J lost 4, with 10 bases in between. CDR3 sequence: CASSLYENQPQHF. The CDR3 DNA sequence: TGTGCCAGCAGCCTATACGAGAATCAGCCCCAGCATTTT.

In its sample, this clonotype was seen many times. The chain recombines TRBV13 with TRBJ2-7; D not certain. The germline gives CDR1 PRHDT, CDR2 FYEKMQ (reference sequence). V shed 2 bases and J shed 6 bases, with 14 bases lying between them. The CDR3 consists of 14 residues. CDR3 in DNA: TGTGCCAGCAGCTTACGGGTCCAATCCCGCGAGCAGTACTTC. Residues: CASSLRVQSREQYF.

The CDR3 region has the DNA TGTGCCAGCAGTCTCGGGACTAGCGGGGGGCCTAGCACAGATACGCAGTATTTT. This sequence encodes CASSLGTSGGPSTDTQYF. The rearrangement uses TRBV28 and TRBJ2-3; the match to TRBD2 covers 15 bases. Unmatched junction bases numbered 6, after V lost 5 bases and J lost 0 bases. This CDR3 spans 18 amino acids. Germline V gives CDR1 MDHEN, CDR2 SYDVKM. Full variable domain (missing parts from reference TRBV28 and TRBJ2-3): DVKVTQSSRYLVKRTGEKVFLECVQDMDHENMFWYRQDPGLGLRLIYFSYDVKMKEKGDIPEGYSVSREKKERFSLILESASTNQTSMYLCASSLGTSGGPSTDTQYFGPGTRLTVL.

This clonotype was recorded a few times. This sequence joins TRBV20-1 and TRBJ2-3, with D uncertain. The CDR3 has 12 amino acids. In germline, CDR1 is DFQATT, CDR2 SNEGSKA (reference sequence). CDR3 region: CRARQATDTQYF. CDR3 DNA sequence: TGCAGAGCTCGGCAGGCCACAGATACGCAGTATTTT.

This clonotype was detected only a few times. The chain has TRBV4-3 and TRBJ1-2; D not certain. The CDR3 sequence is 15 residues long. Trimming removed 0 bases at V and 6 bases at J, with 14 bases between. Germline V CDR1 and CDR2: LGHNA, YSLEER. CDR3 nucleotide sequence: TGCGCCAGCAGCCAAGATAGGAGGGAAGTGGATGGCTACACCTTC. Amino acids: CASSQDRREVDGYTF.

This sequence joins TRBV7-2 and TRBJ2-7; D tentatively fits TRBD1 or TRBD2 (5 bases each). CDR3 length equals 14 residues. Trimming left V 3 bases short and J 2 bases short, with 11 bases between. Per germline, CDR1 SGHTA and CDR2 FQGNSA. The CDR3 bases are TGTGCCAGCAGCTTTCGGGGCAGAACCTACGAGCAGTACTTC. Translation: CASSFRGRTYEQYF.

The rearrangement links TRBV4-2 to TRBJ2-3; D is ambiguous. Germline values: CDR1 LGHNA, CDR2 YNFKEQ. The CDR3 extends over 18 amino acids. Trimming removed 3 bases from V and 4 bases from J, with 23 bases in between. CDR3 nucleotide sequence: TGTGCCAGCAGCCAGGGTTCGACTCGGACGGGTTCCTCAGATACGCAGTATTTT. It specifies CASSQGSTRTGSSDTQYF.

V gene TRBV28 combines with J gene TRBJ2-4; possible D gene TRBD2, 5 bases. The germline V and J ends were trimmed by 5 bases and 13 bases, with 12 bases remaining between them. Germline loops: CDR1 MDHEN, CDR2 SYDVKM. This CDR3 spans 11 amino acids. The CDR3 region has the DNA TGTGCCAGCAGTCGAAGGGAGATACAGTACTTC. Amino acid sequence: CASSRREIQYF. Variable domain in full (rest from reference TRBV28 and TRBJ2-4): DVKVTQSSRYLVKRTGEKVFLECVQDMDHENMFWYRQDPGLGLRLIYFSYDVKMKEKGDIPEGYSVSREKKERFSLILESASTNQTSMYLCASSRREIQYFGAGTRLSVL.

The chain combines TRBV28 with TRBJ1-2; D unresolved. V dropped 6 bases and J dropped 5 bases, with 31 bases sitting between them. Germline-derived CDR1 and CDR2 are MDHEN and SYDVKM. The CDR3 has 19 residues. This CDR3 is CASSPRDVLGSRHSYGYTF. The CDR3 DNA is TGTGCCAGCAGCCCTAGAGACGTTCTTGGGAGCCGACACTCTTATGGCTACACCTTC.

The table lists this clonotype with a few counts. The V gene is TRBV6-2 or TRBV6-3, the J gene TRBJ2-1; 7 bases fit TRBD1. Germline CDR1 and CDR2: MNHEY and SVGEGT. Losses at the gene ends were 2 bases for V and 6 bases for J; bases not matched to a gene: 16. The CDR3 contains 18 residues. CDR3 protein: CASSYQMGRQGISNEQFF. The CDR3 nucleotides read TGTGCCAGCAGTTACCAAATGGGAAGACAGGGAATTAGCAATGAGCAGTTCTTC.

Only a few counts were recorded for this clonotype. J is TRBJ1-1 and V is TRBV24-1; a possible D gene is TRBD1 (6 bases). The V gene's germline CDR1 is KGHDR and CDR2 SFDVKD. This CDR3 spans 15 amino acids. Trimming took off 4 bases at V and 1 base at J, with 12 bases between the two ends. CDR3 in amino acids: CATSEEGTPNTEAFF. CDR3 coding DNA: TGTGCCACCAGTGAGGAAGGGACACCGAACACTGAAGCTTTCTTT.

The genes are TRBV10-3 and TRBJ1-2; TRBD1 aligns across 8 bases. The CDR3 runs 13 residues. The germline V gene has CDR1 ENHRY and CDR2 SYGVKD. The V gene end was trimmed by 8 bases and the J gene end by 4 bases; junction bases not matched to a gene: 6. CDR3 nucleotide sequence: TGTGCCATCGGCCAACAGGGGGTCTATGGCTACACCTTC. This translates into CAIGQQGVYGYTF.

The chain combines TRBV7-2 with TRBJ2-3, with D possibly matching TRBD1 (6 bases). CDR1 and CDR2 from the germline V gene are SGHTA and FQGNSA. The CDR3 runs 15 residues. V shed 3 bases and J shed 6 bases, with 16 bases lying between them. The CDR3 sequence is CASSLAPGVSDTQYF. CDR3 in DNA: TGTGCCAGCAGCTTGGCCCCAGGGGTATCGGATACGCAGTATTTT. Looking up the rest from reference TRBV7-2 and TRBJ2-3 gives the full variable domain: GAGVSQSPSNKVTEKGKDVELRCDPISGHTALYWYRQSLGQGLEFLIYFQGNSAPDKSGLPSDRFSAERTGGSVSTLTIQRTQQEDSAVYLCASSLAPGVSDTQYFGPGTRLTVL.

V is TRBV4-3 and J is TRBJ1-4; D might be TRBD1 (6 bases). Germline V gives CDR1 LGHNA, CDR2 YSLEER. The V gene lost 1 base and the J gene lost 8 bases, with 17 bases spanning the gap. The CDR3 is 16 amino acids. The CDR3 here is CASSQGTARTPEKLFF. In DNA form, the CDR3 reads TGCGCCAGCAGCCAAGGGACAGCTAGGACCCCGGAAAAACTGTTTTTT.

This clonotype has only a few counts. The chain uses TRBV27 and TRBJ2-3; possibly TRBD2 for D (7 bases). This CDR3 is 17 amino acids long. The V and J ends lost 5 bases and 0 bases respectively, with 18 bases between them. Germline V gene lookup returns CDR1 MNHEY and CDR2 SMNVEV (reference sequence). DNA for the CDR3: TGTGCCAGCAGTACCGGGGGGCCGCTACGTAGCACAGATACGCAGTATTTT. Translated, it gives CASSTGGPLRSTDTQYF.

This chain connects TRBV7-2 to TRBJ2-3; 10 bases are shared with TRBD1. The V gene end was trimmed by 5 bases and the J gene end by 1 base; junction bases not matched to a gene: 6. From germline, CDR1 is SGHTA and CDR2 FQGNSA. The CDR3 runs to 16 residues. The CDR3 loop reads CASSPRTGGGTDTQYF. DNA of the CDR3: TGTGCCAGCAGCCCTAGGACAGGGGGAGGCACAGATACGCAGTATTTT. The whole variable domain, remainder taken from reference TRBV7-2 and TRBJ2-3, is GAGVSQSPSNKVTEKGKDVELRCDPISGHTALYWYRQSLGQGLEFLIYFQGNSAPDKSGLPSDRFSAERTGGSVSTLTIQRTQQEDSAVYLCASSPRTGGGTDTQYFGPGTRLTVL.